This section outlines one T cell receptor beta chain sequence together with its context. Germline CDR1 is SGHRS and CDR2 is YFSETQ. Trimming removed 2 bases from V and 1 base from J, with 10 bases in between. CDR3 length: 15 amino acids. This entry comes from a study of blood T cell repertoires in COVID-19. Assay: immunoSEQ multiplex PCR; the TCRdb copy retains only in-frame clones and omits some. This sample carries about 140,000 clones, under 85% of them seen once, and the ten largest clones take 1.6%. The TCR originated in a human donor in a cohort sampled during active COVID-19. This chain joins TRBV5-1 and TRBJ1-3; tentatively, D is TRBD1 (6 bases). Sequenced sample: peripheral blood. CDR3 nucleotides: TGCGCCAGCAGCTTCGGGGGGACATCTGGAAACACCATATATTTT. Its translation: CASSFGGTSGNTIYF.